This TCR beta chain was obtained from a study of spatial heterogeneity in lung cancer. Study-wide results and caveats: Counts of expanded alpha and beta TCRs within tumors tracked the tumor nonsynonymous mutation count.

Time point described: sample taken at primary tumor resection. Patients with untreated early-stage non-small cell lung cancer, numbering roughly 69, were the donors. The CDR3 loop spans 15 amino acids. Germline-derived CDR1 and CDR2 are MDHEN and SYDVKM. Germline trimming cut 3 bases from V and 6 bases from J; bases unmatched to any gene: 6. MiXCR, applied by TCRdb to the 5' RACE reads, yields one record per CDR3 protein. The table records 100,000 to 110,000 distinct CDR3 sequences, under 4.5% of them present only once. The sample holds many counts of this clonotype. The antigen remains unidentified. The material sequenced was lung tumor tissue, taken at surgery. The clonotype originates from a male donor with early-stage non-small cell lung cancer. The rearrangement joins TRBV28 to TRBJ2-1; the match to TRBD2 covers 9 bases. The chain's CDR3 is CASSFLAGVSNEQFF. DNA of the CDR3: TGTGCCAGCAGTTTTTTAGCGGGAGTATCCAATGAGCAGTTCTTC. The full variable domain, rest sourced from reference TRBV28 and TRBJ2-1, is DVKVTQSSRYLVKRTGEKVFLECVQDMDHENMFWYRQDPGLGLRLIYFSYDVKMKEKGDIPEGYSVSREKKERFSLILESASTNQTSMYLCASSFLAGVSNEQFFGPGTRLTVL.